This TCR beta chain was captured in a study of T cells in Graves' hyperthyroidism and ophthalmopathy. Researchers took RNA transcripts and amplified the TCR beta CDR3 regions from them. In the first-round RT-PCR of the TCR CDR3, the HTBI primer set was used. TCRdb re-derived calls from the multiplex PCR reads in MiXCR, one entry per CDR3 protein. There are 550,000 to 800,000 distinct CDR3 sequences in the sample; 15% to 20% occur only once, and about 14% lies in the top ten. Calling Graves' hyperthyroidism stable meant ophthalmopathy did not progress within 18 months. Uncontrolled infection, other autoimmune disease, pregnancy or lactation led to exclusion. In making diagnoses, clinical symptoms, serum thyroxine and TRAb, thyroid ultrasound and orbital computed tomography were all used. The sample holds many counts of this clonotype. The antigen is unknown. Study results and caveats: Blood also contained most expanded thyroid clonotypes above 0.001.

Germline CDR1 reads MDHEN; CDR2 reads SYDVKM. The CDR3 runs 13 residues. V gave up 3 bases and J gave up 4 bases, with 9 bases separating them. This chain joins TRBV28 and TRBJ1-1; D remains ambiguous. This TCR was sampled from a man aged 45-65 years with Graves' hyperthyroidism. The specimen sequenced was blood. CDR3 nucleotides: TGTGCCAGCAGTTTCCCCACGGTCACTGAAGCTTTCTTT. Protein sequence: CASSFPTVTEAFF. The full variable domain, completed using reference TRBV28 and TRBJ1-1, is DVKVTQSSRYLVKRTGEKVFLECVQDMDHENMFWYRQDPGLGLRLIYFSYDVKMKEKGDIPEGYSVSREKKERFSLILESASTNQTSMYLCASSFPTVTEAFFGQGTRLTVV.